Below are 5 T cell receptor beta chains sequenced from a single sample in a study of ipilimumab plus nivolumab after autologous stem cell transplantation. Only in-frame clones appear in the TCRdb table, and some are missing; sequencing was by immunoSEQ multiplex PCR. This sample has roughly 20,000 clones; around four fifths occur once, and the top ten carry roughly 20%. The source material was PBMCs, sampled in a trial of ipilimumab plus nivolumab as post-transplant consolidation. The origin of the receptors is a male donor with diffuse large B-cell lymphoma.

The V gene is TRBV5-4, the J gene TRBJ2-5; D may match TRBD1 or TRBD2 (6 bases each). V was clipped by 0 bases and J by 4 bases, with 7 bases between them. CDR1 is SGHNT, CDR2 YYREEE, per germline (reference sequence). The CDR3 is 13 residues long. CDR3 sequence reads: CASSLGGAETQYF. The DNA of the CDR3 is TGTGCCAGCAGCTTGGGGGGGGCAGAGACCCAGTACTTC.

The chain couples TRBV5-4 to TRBJ2-7; 8 bases align to TRBD1. The CDR3 extends over 16 amino acids. The germline V gene encodes CDR1 SGHNT and CDR2 YYREEE (reference sequence). Trimming removed 4 bases from V and 3 bases from J; junction bases left unmatched: 12. The CDR3, as DNA: TGTGCCAGCAGCCTCGCGACAGGGGTGAAACTCTACGAGCAGTACTTC. Encoded protein: CASSLATGVKLYEQYF.

The rearrangement uses TRBV30 and TRBJ1-4; D is undetermined. The germline gives CDR1 GTSNPN, CDR2 SVGIG (reference sequence). The CDR3 length is 14 residues. The V and J ends lost 2 bases and 3 bases respectively, with 10 bases between them. CDR3 sequence: CAWSLGAANEKLFF. In DNA form, the CDR3 reads TGTGCCTGGAGTTTGGGAGCGGCTAATGAAAAACTGTTTTTT.

The J gene is TRBJ2-4, the V gene TRBV28, with D unresolved. CDR3 length equals 15 residues. Germline loops: CDR1 MDHEN, CDR2 SYDVKM. Trimming pared 4 bases from V and 0 bases from J, leaving 10 bases between. The CDR3 spells CASSSIKLAKNIQYF. CDR3 DNA sequence: TGTGCCAGCAGTTCCATCAAACTAGCCAAAAACATTCAGTACTTC.

V is TRBV4-1 and J is TRBJ2-7, with 11 positions matching TRBD2. Germline V gene lookup returns CDR1 MGHRA and CDR2 YSYEKL. The CDR3 totals 15 residues. J gave up 3 bases and V 4 bases, and 5 bases lay outside the gene matches. The CDR3 sequence: CASSLLAGGRYEQYF. The CDR3 coding sequence is TGCGCCAGCAGCCTTTTAGCGGGGGGGCGCTACGAGCAGTACTTC.